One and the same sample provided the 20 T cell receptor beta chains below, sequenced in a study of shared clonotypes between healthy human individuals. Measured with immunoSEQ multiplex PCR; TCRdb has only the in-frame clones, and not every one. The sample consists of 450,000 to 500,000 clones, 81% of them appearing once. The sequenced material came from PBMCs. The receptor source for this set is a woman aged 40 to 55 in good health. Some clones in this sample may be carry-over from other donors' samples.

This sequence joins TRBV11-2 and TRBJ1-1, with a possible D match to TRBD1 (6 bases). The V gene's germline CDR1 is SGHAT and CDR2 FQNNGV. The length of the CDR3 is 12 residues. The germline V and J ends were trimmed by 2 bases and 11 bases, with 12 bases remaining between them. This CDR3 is CASSLSGRGAFF. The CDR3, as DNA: TGTGCCAGCAGCTTATCCGGCAGGGGTGCTTTCTTT.

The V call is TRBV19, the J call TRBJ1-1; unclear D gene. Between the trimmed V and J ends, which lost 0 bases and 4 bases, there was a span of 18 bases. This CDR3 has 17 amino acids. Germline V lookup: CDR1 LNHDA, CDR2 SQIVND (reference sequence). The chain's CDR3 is CASSIDRAAPVVTEAFF. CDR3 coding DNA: TGTGCCAGTAGTATAGATCGGGCAGCCCCGGTCGTCACTGAAGCTTTCTTT. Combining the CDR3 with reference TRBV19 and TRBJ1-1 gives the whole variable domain DGGITQSPKYLFRKEGQNVTLSCEQNLNHDAMYWYRQDPGQGLRLIYYSQIVNDFQKGDIAEGYSVSREKKESFPLTVTSAQKNPTAFYLCASSIDRAAPVVTEAFFGQGTRLTVV.

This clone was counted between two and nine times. CDR3 amino acids: CASSISGLLWGQPQHF. The CDR3 bases are TGTGCCAGTAGTATATCGGGACTCCTATGGGGTCAGCCCCAGCATTTT. The chain links TRBV19 to TRBJ1-5; possibly TRBD1 for D (5 bases). The V end was cut by 2 bases, the J end by 6 bases, with 17 bases between. The length of the CDR3 is 16 residues. Germline CDR1 is LNHDA and CDR2 is SQIVND (reference sequence).

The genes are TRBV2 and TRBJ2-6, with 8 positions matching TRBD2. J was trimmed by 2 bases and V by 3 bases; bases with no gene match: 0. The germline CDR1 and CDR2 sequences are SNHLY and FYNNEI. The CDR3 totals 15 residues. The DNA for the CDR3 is TGTGCCAGCAGTGACGGGAGGGCTGGGGCCAACGTCCTGACTTTC. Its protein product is CASSDGRAGANVLTF.

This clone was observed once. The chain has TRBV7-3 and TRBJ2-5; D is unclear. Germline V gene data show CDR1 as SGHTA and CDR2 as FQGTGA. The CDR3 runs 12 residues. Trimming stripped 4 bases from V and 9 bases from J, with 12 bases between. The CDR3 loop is CASSSLTWAQYF. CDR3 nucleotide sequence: TGTGCCAGCAGCTCTCTGACCTGGGCCCAGTACTTC.

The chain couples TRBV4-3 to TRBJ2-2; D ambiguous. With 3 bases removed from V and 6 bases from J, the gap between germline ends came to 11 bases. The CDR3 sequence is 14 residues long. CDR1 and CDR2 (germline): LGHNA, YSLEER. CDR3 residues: CASSQDRWAGELFF. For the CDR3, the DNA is TGCGCCAGCAGCCAGGATAGATGGGCCGGGGAGCTGTTTTTT.

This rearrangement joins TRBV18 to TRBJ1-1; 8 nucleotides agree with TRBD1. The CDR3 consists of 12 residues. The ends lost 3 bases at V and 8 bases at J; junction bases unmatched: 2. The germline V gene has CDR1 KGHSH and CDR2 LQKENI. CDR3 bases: TGTGCCAGCTCACCCCGACAGGGGGAAGCTTTCTTT. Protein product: CASSPRQGEAFF.

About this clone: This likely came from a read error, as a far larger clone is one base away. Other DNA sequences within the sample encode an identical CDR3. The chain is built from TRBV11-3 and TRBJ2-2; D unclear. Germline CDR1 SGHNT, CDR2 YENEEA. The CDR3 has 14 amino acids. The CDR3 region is CASSLVWSTGELFF. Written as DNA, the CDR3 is TGTGCCAGCAGTTTAGTGTGGAGCACCGGGGAGCTGTTTTTT.

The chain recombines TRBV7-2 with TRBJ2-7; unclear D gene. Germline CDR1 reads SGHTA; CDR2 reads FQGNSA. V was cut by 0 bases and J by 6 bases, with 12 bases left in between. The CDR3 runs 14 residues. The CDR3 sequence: CASSLARSPSEQYF. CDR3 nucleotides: TGTGCCAGCAGCTTAGCGAGGAGCCCCTCCGAGCAGTACTTC.

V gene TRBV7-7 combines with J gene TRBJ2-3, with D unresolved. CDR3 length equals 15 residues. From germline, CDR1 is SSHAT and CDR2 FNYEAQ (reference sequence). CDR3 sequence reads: CALQEMRTQTDTQYF. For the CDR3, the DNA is TGTGCACTTCAGGAAATGAGGACGCAGACAGATACGCAGTATTTT.

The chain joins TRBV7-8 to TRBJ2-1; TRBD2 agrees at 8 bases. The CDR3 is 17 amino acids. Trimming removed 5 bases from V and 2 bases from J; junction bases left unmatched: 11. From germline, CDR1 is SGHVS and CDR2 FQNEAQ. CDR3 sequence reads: CASSPSGAGGPYNEQFF. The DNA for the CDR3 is TGTGCCAGCAGCCCGAGCGGGGCGGGAGGACCCTACAATGAGCAGTTCTTC.

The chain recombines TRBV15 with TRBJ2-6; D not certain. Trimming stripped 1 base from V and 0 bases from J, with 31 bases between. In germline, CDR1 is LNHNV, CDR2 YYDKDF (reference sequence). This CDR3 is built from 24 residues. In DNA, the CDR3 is TGTGCCACCAGCAGAGTGAGGTCCTCAGGTTCGGGTACTTTTTCACTCTCTGGGGCCAACGTCCTGACTTTC. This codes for CATSRVRSSGSGTFSLSGANVLTF.

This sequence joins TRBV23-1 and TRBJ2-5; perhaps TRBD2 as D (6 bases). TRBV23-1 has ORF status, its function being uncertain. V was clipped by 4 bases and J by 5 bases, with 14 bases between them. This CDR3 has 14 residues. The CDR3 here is CASSPSRAGETQYF. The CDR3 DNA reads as TGCGCCAGCAGTCCGAGCAGGGCGGGGGAGACCCAGTACTTC.

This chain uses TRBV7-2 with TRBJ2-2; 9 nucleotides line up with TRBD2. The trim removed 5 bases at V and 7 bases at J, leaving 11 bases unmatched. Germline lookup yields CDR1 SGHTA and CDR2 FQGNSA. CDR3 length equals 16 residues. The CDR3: CASSLWAGGPIGELFF. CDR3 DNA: TGTGCCAGCAGCCTATGGGCGGGAGGGCCGATCGGGGAGCTGTTTTTT.

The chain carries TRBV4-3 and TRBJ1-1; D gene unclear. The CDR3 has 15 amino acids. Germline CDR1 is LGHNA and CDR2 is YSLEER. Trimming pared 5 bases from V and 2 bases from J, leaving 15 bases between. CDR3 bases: TGCGCCAGCAGCTCAGACCAGGTCCTAAACACTGAAGCTTTCTTT. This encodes CASSSDQVLNTEAFF.

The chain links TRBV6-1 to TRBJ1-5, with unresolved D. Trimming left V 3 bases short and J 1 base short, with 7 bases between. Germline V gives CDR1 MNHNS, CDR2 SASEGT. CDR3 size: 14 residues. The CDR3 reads CASSEVRSNQPQHF. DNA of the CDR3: TGTGCCAGCAGTGAGGTCAGAAGCAATCAGCCCCAGCATTTT.

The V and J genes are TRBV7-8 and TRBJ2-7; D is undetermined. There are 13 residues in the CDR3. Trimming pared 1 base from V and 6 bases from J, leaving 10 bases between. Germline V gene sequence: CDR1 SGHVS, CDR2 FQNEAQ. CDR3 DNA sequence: TGTGCCAGCAGCTTAGGGGTGGTGAGCGAGCAGTACTTC. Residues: CASSLGVVSEQYF.

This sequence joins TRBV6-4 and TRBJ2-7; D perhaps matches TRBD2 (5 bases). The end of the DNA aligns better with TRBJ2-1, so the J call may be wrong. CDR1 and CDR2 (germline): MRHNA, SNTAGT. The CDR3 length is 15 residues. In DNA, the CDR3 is TGTGCCAGCAGTGCCACCCCCGAGGGCCACAATGAGCAGTTCTTC. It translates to CASSATPEGHNEQFF.

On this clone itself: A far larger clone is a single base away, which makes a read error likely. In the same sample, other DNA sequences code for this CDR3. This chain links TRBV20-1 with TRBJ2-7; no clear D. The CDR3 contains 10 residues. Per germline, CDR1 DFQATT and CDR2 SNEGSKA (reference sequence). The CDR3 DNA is TGCAGTGCCTTAGGGTACGAGCAGTACTTT. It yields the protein CSALGYEQYF.

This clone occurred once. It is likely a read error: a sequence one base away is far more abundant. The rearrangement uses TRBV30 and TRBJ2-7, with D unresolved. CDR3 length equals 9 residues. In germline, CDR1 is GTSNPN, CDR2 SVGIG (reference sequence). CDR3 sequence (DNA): TGTGACTTCCGTGGTGTGCAGTACTTC. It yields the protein CDFRGVQYF.